Below are 32 T cell receptor beta chains sequenced from a single sample in a study of cytomegalovirus exposure and HLA in healthy donors. Vbeta (60) and Jbeta (13) primers were used in the PCR. The data were produced by immunoSEQ multiplex PCR, yet TCRdb's version contains in-frame clones alone and is incomplete. The data show about 200,000 clones, roughly three quarters seen once. Material for sequencing was PBMCs. The origin of the receptors is a male donor in good health and CMV-seropositive.

This chain connects TRBV7-8 to TRBJ2-3; TRBD1 is a possible D gene (7 bases). The CDR3 extends over 13 amino acids. Germline V gene sequence: CDR1 SGHVS, CDR2 FQNEAQ. V was trimmed by 4 bases and J by 8 bases, leaving 13 bases between them. The CDR3 loop reads CASSSDQGGTQYF. The CDR3 DNA sequence: TGTGCCAGCAGCTCCGATCAGGGGGGTACGCAGTATTTT.

The rearrangement joins TRBV6-5 to TRBJ1-1, with 11 nucleotides matching TRBD1. The V and J ends lost 0 bases and 6 bases, in that order; junction bases with no gene match: 6. CDR1 and CDR2 from the germline V gene are MNHEY and SVGAGI. The CDR3 runs to 16 residues. The CDR3 here is CASSYSGTGGYAEAFF. In DNA form, the CDR3 reads TGTGCCAGCAGTTACTCCGGGACAGGGGGTTACGCTGAAGCTTTCTTT.

This clone was counted a few times. The V call is TRBV6-5, the J call TRBJ2-7, with a weak D call TRBD2 (7 bases). Germline V gene sequence: CDR1 MNHEY, CDR2 SVGAGI. The ends were cut back, 0 bases at V and 3 bases at J, with 9 bases in the middle. CDR3 length: 14 residues. CDR3 residues: CASSYSGGLYEQYF. The CDR3 nucleotides are TGTGCCAGCAGTTACTCGGGGGGGCTCTACGAGCAGTACTTC.

The chain uses TRBV7-9 and TRBJ1-6; 7 bases agree with TRBD1. Germline trimming cut 6 bases from V and 7 bases from J; bases unmatched to any gene: 6. The CDR3 contains 14 residues. Germline-derived CDR1 and CDR2 are SEHNR and FQNEAQ (reference sequence). The CDR3 loop is CASSDRDRNSPLHF. The CDR3 bases are TGTGCCAGCAGTGACCGGGACAGAAATTCACCCCTCCACTTT.

V usage is TRBV27 and J usage is TRBJ1-2, with D possibly being TRBD1 (6 bases). The germline V gene encodes CDR1 MNHEY and CDR2 SMNVEV (reference sequence). The germline V and J ends were trimmed by 5 bases and 8 bases, with 15 bases remaining between them. This CDR3 is 13 amino acids long. The CDR3 sequence is CASSPVGAGGYTF. CDR3 in DNA: TGTGCCAGCAGTCCTGTGGGGGCAGGAGGCTACACCTTC.

The chain couples TRBV10-3 to TRBJ2-3; TRBD2 matches 14 bases. CDR3 length: 20 residues. Germline V gives CDR1 ENHRY, CDR2 SYGVKD. V lost 7 bases and J lost 4; bases outside the gene matches: 19. The CDR3 bases are TGTGCCATCATATTTAGGGACAGCAGACTAGCGGGAGGGCCCCCAGATACGCAGTATTTT. Amino acids: CAIIFRDSRLAGGPPDTQYF.

V and J are TRBV10-3 and TRBJ1-1, with 7 bases identical to TRBD1. The CDR3 runs to 12 residues. The V and J ends lost 6 bases and 11 bases, in that order; junction bases with no gene match: 9. Germline V gene sequence: CDR1 ENHRY, CDR2 SYGVKD. The CDR3 spells CAIRTTGRSAFF. As DNA, the CDR3 is TGTGCCATCAGGACGACAGGGCGGTCGGCTTTCTTT.

The V call is TRBV6-1, the J call TRBJ1-1; D unclear. The germline V gene has CDR1 MNHNS and CDR2 SASEGT. The CDR3 length is 12 residues. V was cut by 6 bases and J by 2 bases, with 7 bases left in between. This chain's CDR3 is CASSAGNTEAFF. CDR3 in DNA: TGTGCCAGCAGCGCGGGTAACACTGAAGCTTTCTTT.

The chain uses TRBV19 and TRBJ1-1, with a possible D match to TRBD1 (5 bases). The ends were cut back, 9 bases at V and 1 base at J, with 12 bases in the middle. Germline V CDR1 and CDR2: LNHDA, SQIVND (reference sequence). This CDR3 is 13 amino acids long. This CDR3 is CASRRGRNTEAFF. The CDR3 nucleotides read TGTGCCAGCAGAAGGGGTCGGAACACTGAAGCTTTCTTT.

CDR3 region: CASSTYRGHPRGYTF. CDR3 DNA sequence: TGTGCCAGCAGCACCTACAGGGGGCACCCTAGAGGCTACACCTTC. The chain joins TRBV7-2 to TRBJ1-2, with 9 positions matching TRBD1. Germline V gene data show CDR1 as SGHTA and CDR2 as FQGNSA. V lost 5 bases, J lost 8 bases, and 12 bases stayed unmatched. The CDR3 runs to 15 residues.

The chain links TRBV29-1 to TRBJ2-2; 7 positions match TRBD1. Germline CDR1 reads SQVTM; CDR2 reads ANQGSEA. The V segment lost 6 bases and the J segment 0 bases; nucleotides outside the gene matches: 4. There are 14 residues in the CDR3. CDR3 residues: CSVTGAANTGELFF. CDR3 in DNA: TGCAGCGTCACAGGGGCCGCGAACACCGGGGAGCTGTTTTTT.

This chain uses TRBV5-5 with TRBJ2-1; D unresolved. V was cut by 0 bases and J by 4 bases, with 11 bases left in between. CDR1 is SGHKS, CDR2 YYEKEE, per germline (reference sequence). The CDR3 totals 15 residues. CDR3 loop: CASSLGLATYNEQFF. The CDR3 DNA sequence: TGTGCCAGCAGCTTGGGCCTCGCTACGTACAATGAGCAGTTCTTC.

This clone was seen only a few times. V usage is TRBV5-4 and J usage is TRBJ1-1, with D unclear. Germline-derived CDR1 and CDR2 are SGHNT and YYREEE (reference sequence). This CDR3 region has 15 residues. The V end lost 4 bases, the J end lost 0 bases, and 13 bases lay between the germline ends. The CDR3 region is CASSAPGAMNTEAFF. Here the CDR3 DNA reads TGTGCCAGCAGCGCCCCGGGAGCCATGAACACTGAAGCTTTCTTT. The whole variable domain, filled in from reference TRBV5-4 and TRBJ1-1, reads ETGVTQSPTHLIKTRGQQVTLRCSSQSGHNTVSWYQQALGQGPQFIFQYYREEENGRGNFPPRFSGLQFPNYSSELNVNALELDDSALYLCASSAPGAMNTEAFFGQGTRLTVV.

This clone has a handful of counts. This chain joins TRBV4-3 and TRBJ2-7; tentative D call: TRBD2 (5 bases). Germline V gene lookup returns CDR1 LGHNA and CDR2 YSLEER. V was pared by 2 bases and J by 0 bases, with 11 bases between. This CDR3 region has 15 residues. CDR3 amino acids: CASSQFLGSSYEQYF. The CDR3 DNA is TGCGCCAGCAGCCAATTTTTGGGGAGCTCCTACGAGCAGTACTTC.

This clone has a single count. The rearrangement uses TRBV5-1 and TRBJ2-1; no reliable D call. CDR1 is SGHRS, CDR2 YFSETQ, per germline. This CDR3 contains 13 residues. Trimming removed 0 bases from V and 12 bases from J, with 13 bases in between. The DNA for the CDR3 is TGCGCCAGCAGCTTGGCCCCGCAGGTGGGGCAGTTCTTC. This gives the protein CASSLAPQVGQFF.

This clone appeared once. The chain carries TRBV2 and TRBJ1-1; a possible D gene is TRBD1 (5 bases). Looked up from germline, CDR1 is SNHLY and CDR2 is FYNNEI. V dropped 8 bases and J dropped 5 bases, with 12 bases sitting between them. The CDR3 is 12 residues long. CDR3 amino acids: CASGSGGTEAFF. As DNA, the CDR3 is TGTGCCAGCGGCTCGGGGGGGACTGAAGCTTTCTTT.

This chain joins TRBV6-5 and TRBJ2-1; D not certain. This CDR3 is 13 amino acids long. In germline, CDR1 is MNHEY, CDR2 SVGAGI. Trimming left V 7 bases short and J 0 bases short, with 7 bases between. Written as DNA, the CDR3 is TGTGCCAGCATGGTGAGCTCCTACAATGAGCAGTTCTTC. Residues: CASMVSSYNEQFF.

This chain connects TRBV5-1 to TRBJ2-1, with D perhaps matching TRBD2 (6 bases). Per the germline V gene, CDR1 is SGHRS and CDR2 is YFSETQ. The CDR3 extends over 15 amino acids. V was clipped by 5 bases and J by 0 bases, with 12 bases between them. CDR3 nucleotide sequence: TGCGCCAGCAGTTCAGCGGGCCCCTCCTACAATGAGCAGTTCTTC. This codes for CASSSAGPSYNEQFF. Full variable domain (remainder filled in from reference TRBV5-1 and TRBJ2-1): KAGVTQTPRYLIKTRGQQVTLSCSPISGHRSVSWYQQTPGQGLQFLFEYFSETQRNKGNFPGRFSGRQFSNSRSEMNVSTLELGDSALYLCASSSAGPSYNEQFFGPGTRLTVL.

The gene calls are TRBV6-5 and TRBJ2-7; 7 nucleotides agree with TRBD2. The junction had 11 bases not matched to a gene; V was cut back by 8 bases and J by 7 bases. Germline V lookup: CDR1 MNHEY, CDR2 SVGAGI. The CDR3 runs 13 residues. This CDR3 is CASGGDGKREQYF. The CDR3 DNA is TGTGCCAGCGGGGGGGACGGCAAAAGGGAGCAGTACTTC.

For the CDR3, the DNA is TGTGCCAGCAGTTCCAGACAGGGACCGAACACCGGGGAGCTGTTTTTT. Its translation is CASSSRQGPNTGELFF. The V and J genes are TRBV27 and TRBJ2-2; 7 bases line up with TRBD1. V gave up 4 bases and J gave up 0 bases; unmatched junction bases: 5. Germline V CDR1 and CDR2: MNHEY, SMNVEV (reference sequence). The CDR3 consists of 16 residues.

V usage is TRBV5-1 and J usage is TRBJ2-1, with 11 bases lining up with TRBD2. The germline V gene encodes CDR1 SGHRS and CDR2 YFSETQ. The CDR3 runs to 15 residues. V lost 2 bases and J lost 4; bases outside the gene matches: 2. This chain's CDR3 is CASSFSGGAYNEQFF. The CDR3 DNA follows: TGCGCCAGCAGCTTTAGCGGGGGGGCTTACAATGAGCAGTTCTTC.

This clone showed up just a few times. The CDR3 loop is CASSLEGSGGPYNEQFF. Here the CDR3 DNA reads TGTGCCAGCAGCTTAGAGGGGAGCGGGGGGCCCTACAATGAGCAGTTCTTC. The V gene is TRBV7-2, the J gene TRBJ2-1; 9 nucleotides line up with TRBD2. J lost 2 bases, V lost 1 base, and 6 bases had no gene match. The V gene's germline CDR1 is SGHTA and CDR2 FQGNSA. The CDR3 is 17 amino acids.

The J gene is TRBJ2-7, the V gene TRBV27; D might be TRBD1 (6 bases). The V end was cut by 3 bases, the J end by 2 bases, with 17 bases between. CDR3 size: 16 residues. The germline V gene encodes CDR1 MNHEY and CDR2 SMNVEV (reference sequence). The CDR3 region has the DNA TGTGCCAGCAGTTTCCTCCCAGGGGCCCGCCCCTACGAGCAGTACTTC. Protein sequence: CASSFLPGARPYEQYF.

This clone was recorded a few times. The chain's CDR3 is CASSEDRGNTEAFF. CDR3 in DNA: TGCGCCAGCAGTGAGGACAGGGGGAACACTGAAGCTTTCTTT. V and J are TRBV10-2 and TRBJ1-1; 8 bases are a match to TRBD1. The CDR3 is made up of 14 amino acids. Trimming cost V 2 bases and J 1 base; bases outside gene matches: 0. Germline CDR1 is WSHSY and CDR2 is SAAADI.

The rearrangement joins TRBV6-1 to TRBJ1-2; D call uncertain. Trimming took off 2 bases at V and 3 bases at J, with 22 bases between the two ends. This CDR3 region has 18 residues. Germline V gene data show CDR1 as MNHNS and CDR2 as SASEGT. The CDR3 here is CASSELGSLGLDDYGYTF. The CDR3 nucleotides are TGTGCCAGCAGTGAATTGGGCAGCCTGGGTCTGGATGACTATGGCTACACCTTC.

The V and J genes are TRBV18 and TRBJ1-1, with D maybe TRBD1 (6 bases). With 2 bases removed from V and 1 base from J, the gap between germline ends came to 14 bases. Per the germline V gene, CDR1 is KGHSH and CDR2 is LQKENI. The CDR3 is made up of 16 amino acids. The CDR3 sequence is CASSPMVGQTNTEAFF. The DNA of the CDR3 is TGTGCCAGCTCACCAATGGTAGGACAGACGAACACTGAAGCTTTCTTT.

This chain uses TRBV11-1 with TRBJ2-2; maybe TRBD2 (5 bases). Germline CDR1 is SGHAT and CDR2 is FQDESV (reference sequence). The CDR3 runs 14 residues. Between the trimmed V and J ends, which lost 2 bases and 1 base, there was a span of 5 bases. In DNA, the CDR3 is TGTGCCAGCAGCTTACGGGGGAACACCGGGGAGCTGTTTTTT. It encodes CASSLRGNTGELFF.

V and J are TRBV5-6 and TRBJ2-2; 10 nucleotides line up with TRBD2. Germline values: CDR1 SGHDT, CDR2 YYEEEE. V shed 2 bases and J 1 base; nucleotides not matched to a gene: 11. The CDR3 runs to 19 residues. CDR3 nucleotide sequence: TGTGCCAGCAGCTTTCTCTGGGCTAGCGGGGGAGAGAACACCGGGGAGCTGTTTTTT. Translation: CASSFLWASGGENTGELFF.

This sequence joins TRBV28 and TRBJ2-1; 10 bases map to TRBD2. The V gene's germline CDR1 is MDHEN and CDR2 SYDVKM. This CDR3 spans 15 amino acids. V shed 3 bases, J shed 8 bases, and the junction held 7 bases outside the gene matches. This CDR3 is CASSFSGRAGHEQFF. The DNA of the CDR3 is TGTGCCAGCAGTTTCAGCGGGAGGGCCGGGCATGAGCAGTTCTTC. Full variable domain (missing parts from reference TRBV28 and TRBJ2-1): DVKVTQSSRYLVKRTGEKVFLECVQDMDHENMFWYRQDPGLGLRLIYFSYDVKMKEKGDIPEGYSVSREKKERFSLILESASTNQTSMYLCASSFSGRAGHEQFFGPGTRLTVL.

DNA for the CDR3: TGTGCCAGCAGCTTTTCCGGGACAGGAGACCGCAATCAGCCCCAGCATTTT. Translated, it gives CASSFSGTGDRNQPQHF. The J gene is TRBJ1-5, the V gene TRBV5-6; 8 bases are shared with TRBD1. V shed 2 bases, J shed 2 bases, and the junction held 9 bases outside the gene matches. CDR1 is SGHDT and CDR2 is YYEEEE in the germline V gene. The CDR3 covers 17 residues.

This chain joins TRBV25-1 and TRBJ1-6; possibly TRBD1 for D (5 bases). V was pared by 8 bases and J by 10 bases, with 24 bases between. The CDR3 is 16 amino acids. CDR1 and CDR2 from the germline V gene are MGHDK and SYGVNS. CDR3 sequence: CASPPGLRKSSSPLHF. The CDR3 coding sequence is TGTGCCAGCCCGCCGGGACTTAGGAAAAGCAGCTCACCCCTCCACTTT.

The chain uses TRBV30 and TRBJ2-3; D gene unclear. There are 12 residues in the CDR3. Germline assignment: CDR1 GTSNPN and CDR2 SVGIG (reference sequence). V was cut by 2 bases and J by 1 base, with 4 bases left in between. This CDR3 reads CAWSSGTDTQYF. In DNA, the CDR3 is TGTGCCTGGAGTTCCGGCACAGATACGCAGTATTTT.